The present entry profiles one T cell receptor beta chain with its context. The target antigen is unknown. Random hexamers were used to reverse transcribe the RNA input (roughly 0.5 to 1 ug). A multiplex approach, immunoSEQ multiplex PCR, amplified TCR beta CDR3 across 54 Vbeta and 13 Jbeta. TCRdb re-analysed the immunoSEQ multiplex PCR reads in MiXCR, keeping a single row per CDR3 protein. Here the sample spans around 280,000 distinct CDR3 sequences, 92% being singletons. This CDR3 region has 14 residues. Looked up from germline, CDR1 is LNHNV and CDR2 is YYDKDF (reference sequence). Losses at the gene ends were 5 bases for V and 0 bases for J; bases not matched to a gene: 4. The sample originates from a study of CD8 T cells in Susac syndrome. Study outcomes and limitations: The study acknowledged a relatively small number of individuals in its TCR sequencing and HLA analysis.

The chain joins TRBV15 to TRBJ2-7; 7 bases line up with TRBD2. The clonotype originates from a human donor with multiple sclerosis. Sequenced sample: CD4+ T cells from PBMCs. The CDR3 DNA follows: TGTGCCACCAGCGTCGCGGGGGACTCCTACGAGCAGTACTTC. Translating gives CATSVAGDSYEQYF.